Below are 2 T cell receptor beta chains sequenced from a single sample in a study of T cell responses to AZD1222 COVID-19 vaccine. Clones were sequenced by immunoSEQ multiplex PCR, and TCRdb holds only the in-frame ones, with some missing. This table has some 100,000 clones, 70% to 90% appearing once. The source material was peripheral blood, sampled 28 days after the second AZD1222 dose. The receptors stem from an adult who received the AZD1222 COVID-19 vaccine.

The chain couples TRBV7-9 to TRBJ2-5; D may match TRBD1 or TRBD2 (5 bases each). Germline V gene data show CDR1 as SEHNR and CDR2 as FQNEAQ (reference sequence). The CDR3 totals 15 residues. Trimming removed 5 bases from V and 5 bases from J, with 18 bases in between. CDR3 region: CASSQIRGQGETQYF. CDR3 in DNA: TGTGCCAGCAGCCAAATCCGGGGCCAAGGGGAGACCCAGTACTTC.

The V gene is TRBV6-2 or TRBV6-3, the J gene TRBJ2-7; a possible D gene is TRBD1 (6 bases). Between the trimmed V and J ends, which lost 5 bases and 0 bases, there was a span of 14 bases. The CDR3 sequence is 15 residues long. Germline CDR1 reads MNHEY; CDR2 reads SVGEGT. The CDR3 DNA reads as TGTGCCAGCAGTCCACCTTCACAGGGCTCCTACGAGCAGTACTTC. Residues: CASSPPSQGSYEQYF.